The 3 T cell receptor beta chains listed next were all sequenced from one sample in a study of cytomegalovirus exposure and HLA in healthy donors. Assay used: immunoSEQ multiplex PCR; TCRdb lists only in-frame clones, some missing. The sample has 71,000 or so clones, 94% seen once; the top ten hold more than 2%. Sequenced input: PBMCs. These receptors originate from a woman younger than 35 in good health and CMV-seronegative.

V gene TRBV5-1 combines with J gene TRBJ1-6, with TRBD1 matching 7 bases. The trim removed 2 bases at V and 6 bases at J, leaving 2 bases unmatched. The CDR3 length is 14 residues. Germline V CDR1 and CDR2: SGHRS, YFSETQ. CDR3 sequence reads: CASSLGQANSPLHF. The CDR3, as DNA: TGCGCCAGCAGCTTAGGACAGGCTAATTCACCCCTCCACTTT.

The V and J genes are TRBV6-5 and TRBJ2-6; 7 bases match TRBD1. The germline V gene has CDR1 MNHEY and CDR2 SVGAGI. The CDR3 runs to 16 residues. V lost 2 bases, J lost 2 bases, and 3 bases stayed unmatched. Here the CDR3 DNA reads TGTGCCAGCAGTTACCATACAGGGGCTGGGGCCAACGTCCTGACTTTC. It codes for CASSYHTGAGANVLTF.

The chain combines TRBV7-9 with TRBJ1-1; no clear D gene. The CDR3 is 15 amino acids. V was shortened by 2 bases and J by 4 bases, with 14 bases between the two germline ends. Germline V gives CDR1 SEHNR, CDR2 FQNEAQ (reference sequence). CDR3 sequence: CASSLISAGFTEAFF. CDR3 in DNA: TGTGCCAGCAGCTTAATCTCTGCGGGATTCACTGAAGCTTTCTTT.